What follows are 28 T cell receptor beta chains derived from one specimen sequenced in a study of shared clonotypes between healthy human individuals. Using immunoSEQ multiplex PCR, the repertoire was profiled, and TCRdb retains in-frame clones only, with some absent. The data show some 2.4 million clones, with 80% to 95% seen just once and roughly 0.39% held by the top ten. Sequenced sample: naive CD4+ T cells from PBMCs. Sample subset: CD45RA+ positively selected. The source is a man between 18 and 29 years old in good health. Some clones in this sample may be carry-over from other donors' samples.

The CDR3 DNA follows: TGTGCCAGCAGCCAGGGTCCAGGGGAGAGCTCCTACGAGCAGTACTTC. It yields the protein CASSQGPGESSYEQYF. V usage is TRBV4-2 and J usage is TRBJ2-7, with D perhaps TRBD1 (6 bases). The CDR3 sequence is 16 residues long. Trimming shortened V by 3 bases and J by 0 bases, and 15 bases separated the two germline ends. Germline CDR1 LGHNA, CDR2 YNFKEQ.

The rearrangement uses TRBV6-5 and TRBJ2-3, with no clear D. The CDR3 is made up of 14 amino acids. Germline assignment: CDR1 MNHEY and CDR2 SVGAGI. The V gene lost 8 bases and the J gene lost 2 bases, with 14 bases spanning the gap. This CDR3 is CASGRMRSTDTQYF. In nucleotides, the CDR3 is TGTGCCAGCGGTCGTATGAGATCCACAGATACGCAGTATTTT.

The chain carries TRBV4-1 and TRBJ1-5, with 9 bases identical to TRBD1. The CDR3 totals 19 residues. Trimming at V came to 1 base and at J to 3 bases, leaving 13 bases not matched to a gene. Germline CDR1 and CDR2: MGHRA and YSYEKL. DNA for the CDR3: TGCGCCAGCAGCCAAGTGGGGCGGAGGACAGGGGCGATCAATCAGCCCCAGCATTTT. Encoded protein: CASSQVGRRTGAINQPQHF.

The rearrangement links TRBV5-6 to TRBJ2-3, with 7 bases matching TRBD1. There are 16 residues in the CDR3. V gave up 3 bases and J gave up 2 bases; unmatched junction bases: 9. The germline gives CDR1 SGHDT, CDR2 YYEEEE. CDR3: CASSSLDRLITDTQYF. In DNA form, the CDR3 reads TGTGCCAGCAGCTCCCTGGACAGGCTGATCACAGATACGCAGTATTTT.

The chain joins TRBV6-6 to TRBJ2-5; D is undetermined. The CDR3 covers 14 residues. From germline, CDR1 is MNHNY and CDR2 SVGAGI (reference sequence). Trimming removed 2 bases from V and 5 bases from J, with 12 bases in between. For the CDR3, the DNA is TGTGCCAGCAGTTACGTAGGGATGGGCGAGACCCAGTACTTC. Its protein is CASSYVGMGETQYF.

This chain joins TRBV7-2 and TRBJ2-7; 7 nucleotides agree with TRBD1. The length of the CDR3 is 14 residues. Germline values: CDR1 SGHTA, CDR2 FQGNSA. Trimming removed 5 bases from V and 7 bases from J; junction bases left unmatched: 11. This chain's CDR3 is CASSQPIGGSEQYF. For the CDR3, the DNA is TGTGCCAGCAGCCAACCAATAGGGGGCTCGGAGCAGTACTTC.

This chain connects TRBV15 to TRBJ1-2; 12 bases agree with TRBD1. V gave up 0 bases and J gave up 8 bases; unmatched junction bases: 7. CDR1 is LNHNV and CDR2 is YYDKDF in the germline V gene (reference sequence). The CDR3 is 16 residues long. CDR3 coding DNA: TGTGCCACCAGCAGAGATGTGGGACAGGGGGCCTTAGGCTACACCTTC. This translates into CATSRDVGQGALGYTF.

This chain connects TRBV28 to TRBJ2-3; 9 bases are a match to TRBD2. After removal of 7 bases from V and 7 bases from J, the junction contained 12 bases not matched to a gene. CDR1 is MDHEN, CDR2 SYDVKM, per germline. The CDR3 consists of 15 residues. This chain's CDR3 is CASTPSLAGSNTQYF. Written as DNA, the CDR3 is TGTGCCAGCACCCCTAGTCTAGCGGGAAGCAATACGCAGTATTTT.

CDR3 protein: CASSVGLVRDTQYF. The CDR3, as DNA: TGTGCCAGCAGCGTAGGGCTAGTGAGGGATACGCAGTATTTT. J is TRBJ2-3 and V is TRBV9; no firm D call. The CDR3 covers 14 residues. Trimming shortened V by 0 bases and J by 6 bases, and 11 bases separated the two germline ends. From germline, CDR1 is SGDLS and CDR2 YYNGEE.

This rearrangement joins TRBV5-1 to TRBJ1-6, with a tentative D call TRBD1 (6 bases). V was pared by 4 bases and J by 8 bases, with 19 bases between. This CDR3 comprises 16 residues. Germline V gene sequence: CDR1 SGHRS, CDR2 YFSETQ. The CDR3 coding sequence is TGCGCCAGCAGCGTTGGTGCCCCGACAGGACATTCACCCCTCCACTTT. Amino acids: CASSVGAPTGHSPLHF.

The CDR3 loop is CASSPSTSGRAQVKSGQYF. CDR3 in DNA: TGCGCCAGCAGCCCCTCGACTAGCGGGAGGGCTCAGGTTAAGAGTGGGCAGTATTTT. The genes are TRBV4-3 and TRBJ2-3, with 14 bases matching TRBD2. The germline gives CDR1 LGHNA, CDR2 YSLEER. This CDR3 region has 19 residues. Trimming cost V 4 bases and J 11 bases; bases outside gene matches: 20.

DNA for the CDR3: TGTGCCAGCTCACCCCCCCGTGGAAGGGGCCATGAGCAGTTCTTC. Protein: CASSPPRGRGHEQFF. The chain couples TRBV18 to TRBJ2-1; D might be TRBD1 (5 bases). The CDR3 has 15 amino acids. CDR1 is KGHSH, CDR2 LQKENI, per germline. Trimming stripped 3 bases from V and 8 bases from J, with 17 bases between.

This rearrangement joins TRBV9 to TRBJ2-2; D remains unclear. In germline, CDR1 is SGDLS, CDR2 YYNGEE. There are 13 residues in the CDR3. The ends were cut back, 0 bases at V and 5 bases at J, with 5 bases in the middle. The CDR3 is CASSVDRTGELFF. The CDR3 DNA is TGTGCCAGCAGCGTAGATAGGACCGGGGAGCTGTTTTTT.

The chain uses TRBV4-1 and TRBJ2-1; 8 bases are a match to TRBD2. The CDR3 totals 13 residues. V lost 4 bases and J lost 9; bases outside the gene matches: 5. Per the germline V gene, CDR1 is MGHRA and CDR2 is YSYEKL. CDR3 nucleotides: TGCGCCAGCAGCCGCCCGGGAGGGGGTGAGCAGTTCTTC. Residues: CASSRPGGGEQFF.

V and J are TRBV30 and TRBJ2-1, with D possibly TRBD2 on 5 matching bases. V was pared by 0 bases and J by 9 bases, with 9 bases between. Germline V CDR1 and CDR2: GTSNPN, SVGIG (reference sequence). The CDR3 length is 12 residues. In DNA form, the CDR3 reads TGTGCCTGGAGTGTTGGGAGCACTGAGCAGTTCTTC. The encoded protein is CAWSVGSTEQFF.

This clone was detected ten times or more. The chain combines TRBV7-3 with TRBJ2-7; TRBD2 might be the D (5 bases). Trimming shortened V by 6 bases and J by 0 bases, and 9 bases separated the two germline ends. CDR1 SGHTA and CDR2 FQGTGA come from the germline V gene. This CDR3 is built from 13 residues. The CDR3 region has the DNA TGTGCCAGCAGACCCAGCGGCTCCTACGAGCAGTACTTC. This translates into CASRPSGSYEQYF.

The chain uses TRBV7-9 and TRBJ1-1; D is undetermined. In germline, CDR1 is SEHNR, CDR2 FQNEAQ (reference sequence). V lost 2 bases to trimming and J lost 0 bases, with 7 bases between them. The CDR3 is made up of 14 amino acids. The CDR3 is CASSLNSLNTEAFF. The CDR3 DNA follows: TGTGCCAGCAGCTTAAACAGCCTGAACACTGAAGCTTTCTTT.

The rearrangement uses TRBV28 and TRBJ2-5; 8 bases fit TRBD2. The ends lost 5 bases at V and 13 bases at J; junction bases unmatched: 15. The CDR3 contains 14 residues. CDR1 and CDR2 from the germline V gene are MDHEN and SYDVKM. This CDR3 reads CASSSSGILVGWYF. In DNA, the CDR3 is TGTGCCAGCAGTAGTAGCGGGATCCTCGTCGGTTGGTACTTC.

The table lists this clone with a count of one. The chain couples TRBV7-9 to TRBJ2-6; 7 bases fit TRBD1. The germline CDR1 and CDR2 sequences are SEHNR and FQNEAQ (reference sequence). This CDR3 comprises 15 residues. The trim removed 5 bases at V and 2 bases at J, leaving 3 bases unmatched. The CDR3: CASSKQGTGANVLTF. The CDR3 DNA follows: TGTGCCAGCAGCAAACAGGGGACTGGGGCCAACGTCCTGACTTTC.

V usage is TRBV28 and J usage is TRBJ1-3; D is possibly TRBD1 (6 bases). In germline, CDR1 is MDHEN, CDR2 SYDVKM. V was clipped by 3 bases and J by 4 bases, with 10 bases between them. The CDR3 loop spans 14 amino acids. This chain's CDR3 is CASSFAQGGNTIYF. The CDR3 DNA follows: TGTGCCAGCAGTTTCGCACAGGGAGGAAACACCATATATTTT.

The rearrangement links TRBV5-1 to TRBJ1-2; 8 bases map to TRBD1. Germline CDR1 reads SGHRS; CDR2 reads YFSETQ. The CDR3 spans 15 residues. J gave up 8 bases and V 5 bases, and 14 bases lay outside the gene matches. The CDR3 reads CASSFREDRASGYTF. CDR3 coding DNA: TGCGCCAGCAGTTTCAGAGAGGACAGGGCTTCGGGCTACACCTTC. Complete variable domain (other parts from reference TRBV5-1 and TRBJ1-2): KAGVTQTPRYLIKTRGQQVTLSCSPISGHRSVSWYQQTPGQGLQFLFEYFSETQRNKGNFPGRFSGRQFSNSRSEMNVSTLELGDSALYLCASSFREDRASGYTFGSGTRLTVV.

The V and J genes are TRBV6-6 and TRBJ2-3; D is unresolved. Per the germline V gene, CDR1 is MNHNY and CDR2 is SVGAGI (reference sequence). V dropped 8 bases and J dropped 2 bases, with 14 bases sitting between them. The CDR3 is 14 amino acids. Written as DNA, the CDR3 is TGTGCCAGCCGACCCCGGATATACACAGATACGCAGTATTTT. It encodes CASRPRIYTDTQYF.

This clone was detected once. The CDR3: CASSFGTGPGYTF. The CDR3 DNA reads TGTGCCAGCAGCTTTGGGACAGGGCCTGGCTACACCTTC. This sequence joins TRBV5-6 and TRBJ1-2; TRBD1 aligns across 9 bases. CDR1 is SGHDT, CDR2 YYEEEE, per germline. This CDR3 contains 13 residues. With 2 bases clipped from V and 7 bases from J, the junction kept 3 bases outside the gene matches.

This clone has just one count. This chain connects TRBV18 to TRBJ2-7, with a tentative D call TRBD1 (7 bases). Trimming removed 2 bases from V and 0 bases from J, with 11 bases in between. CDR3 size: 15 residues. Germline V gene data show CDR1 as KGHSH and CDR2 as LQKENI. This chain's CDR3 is CASSPGQDYSYEQYF. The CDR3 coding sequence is TGTGCCAGCTCACCAGGACAGGACTACTCCTACGAGCAGTACTTC.

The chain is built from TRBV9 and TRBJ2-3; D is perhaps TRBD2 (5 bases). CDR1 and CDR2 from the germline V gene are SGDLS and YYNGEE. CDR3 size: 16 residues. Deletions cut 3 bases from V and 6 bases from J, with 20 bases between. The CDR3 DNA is TGTGCCAGCAGCGGGAGACTACTGACTGCCTTGGATACGCAGTATTTT. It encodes CASSGRLLTALDTQYF.

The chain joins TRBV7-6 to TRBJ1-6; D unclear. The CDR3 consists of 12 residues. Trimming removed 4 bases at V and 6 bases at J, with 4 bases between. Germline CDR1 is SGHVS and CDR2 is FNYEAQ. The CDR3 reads CASSYPNSPLHF. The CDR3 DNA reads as TGTGCCAGCAGCTACCCTAATTCACCCCTCCACTTT. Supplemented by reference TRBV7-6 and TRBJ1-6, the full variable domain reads GAGVSQSPRYKVTKRGQDVALRCDPISGHVSLYWYRQALGQGPEFLTYFNYEAQQDKSGLPNDRFSAERPEGSISTLTIQRTEQRDSAMYRCASSYPNSPLHFGNGTRLTVT.

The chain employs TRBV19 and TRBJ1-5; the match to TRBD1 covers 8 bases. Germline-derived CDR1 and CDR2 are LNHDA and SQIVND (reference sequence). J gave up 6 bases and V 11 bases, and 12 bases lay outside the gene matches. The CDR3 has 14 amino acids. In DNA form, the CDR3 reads TGTGCCCGGAGGGAGGACAGGGCTGGTCAGCCCCAGCATTTT. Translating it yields CARREDRAGQPQHF. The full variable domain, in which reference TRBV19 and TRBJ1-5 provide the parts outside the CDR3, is DGGITQSPKYLFRKEGQNVTLSCEQNLNHDAMYWYRQDPGQGLRLIYYSQIVNDFQKGDIAEGYSVSREKKESFPLTVTSAQKNPTAFYLCARREDRAGQPQHFGDGTRLSIL.

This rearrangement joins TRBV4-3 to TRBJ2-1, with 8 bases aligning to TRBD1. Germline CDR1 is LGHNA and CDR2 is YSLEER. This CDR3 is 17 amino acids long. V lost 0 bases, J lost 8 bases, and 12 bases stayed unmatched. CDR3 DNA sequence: TGCGCCAGCAGCCAAGATCGGGGGACAGGAGGCGCGGATGAGCAGTTCTTC. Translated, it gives CASSQDRGTGGADEQFF.